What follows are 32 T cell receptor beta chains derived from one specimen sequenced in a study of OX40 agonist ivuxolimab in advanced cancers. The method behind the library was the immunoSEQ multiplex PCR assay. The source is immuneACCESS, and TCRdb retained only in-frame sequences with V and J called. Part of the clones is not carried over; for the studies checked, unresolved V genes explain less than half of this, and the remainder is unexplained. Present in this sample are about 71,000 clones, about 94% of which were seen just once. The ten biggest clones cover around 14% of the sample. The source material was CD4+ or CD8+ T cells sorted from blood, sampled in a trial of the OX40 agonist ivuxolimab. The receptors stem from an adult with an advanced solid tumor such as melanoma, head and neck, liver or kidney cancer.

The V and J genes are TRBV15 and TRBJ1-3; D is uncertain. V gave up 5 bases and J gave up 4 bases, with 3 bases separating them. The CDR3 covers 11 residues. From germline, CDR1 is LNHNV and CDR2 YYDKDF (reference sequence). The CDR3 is CATSLGNTIYF. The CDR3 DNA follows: TGTGCCACCAGCTTGGGAAACACCATATATTTT.

The CDR3 DNA reads TGTGCCAGTAGTGGACAGAATGGCTACACCTTC. Its translation: CASSGQNGYTF. This sequence joins TRBV19 and TRBJ1-2; weak D call: TRBD1 (6 bases). Germline values: CDR1 LNHDA, CDR2 SQIVND (reference sequence). V gave up 5 bases and J gave up 6 bases, with 7 bases separating them. The CDR3 has 11 amino acids. The full variable domain, its missing parts supplied by reference TRBV19 and TRBJ1-2, is DGGITQSPKYLFRKEGQNVTLSCEQNLNHDAMYWYRQDPGQGLRLIYYSQIVNDFQKGDIAEGYSVSREKKESFPLTVTSAQKNPTAFYLCASSGQNGYTFGSGTRLTVV.

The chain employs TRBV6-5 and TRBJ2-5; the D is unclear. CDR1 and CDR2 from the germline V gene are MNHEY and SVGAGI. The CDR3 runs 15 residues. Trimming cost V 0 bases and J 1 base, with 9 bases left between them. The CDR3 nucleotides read TGTGCCAGCAGTTACTCGACGGCCAGCCAAGAGACCCAGTACTTC. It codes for CASSYSTASQETQYF.

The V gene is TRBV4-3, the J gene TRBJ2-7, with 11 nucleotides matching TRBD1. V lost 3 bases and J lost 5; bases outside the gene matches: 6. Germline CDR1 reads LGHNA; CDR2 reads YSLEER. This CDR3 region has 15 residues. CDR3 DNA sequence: TGCGCCAGCAGCCACCTGGACAGGGGGCATGACGAGCAGTACTTC. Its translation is CASSHLDRGHDEQYF.

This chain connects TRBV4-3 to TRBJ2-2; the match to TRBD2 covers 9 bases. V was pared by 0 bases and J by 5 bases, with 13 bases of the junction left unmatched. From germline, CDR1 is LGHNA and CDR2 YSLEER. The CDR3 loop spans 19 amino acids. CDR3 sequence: CASSQDSGGRAAITGELFF. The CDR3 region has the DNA TGCGCCAGCAGCCAAGATTCGGGCGGGAGGGCCGCAATAACCGGGGAGCTGTTTTTT.

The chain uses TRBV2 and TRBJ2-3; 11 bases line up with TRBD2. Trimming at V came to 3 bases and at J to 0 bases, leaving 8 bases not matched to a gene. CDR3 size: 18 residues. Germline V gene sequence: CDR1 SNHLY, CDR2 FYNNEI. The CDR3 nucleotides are TGTGCCAGCAGTGACGCACCGGGACTAGCGGCTAGCACAGATACGCAGTATTTT. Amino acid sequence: CASSDAPGLAASTDTQYF.

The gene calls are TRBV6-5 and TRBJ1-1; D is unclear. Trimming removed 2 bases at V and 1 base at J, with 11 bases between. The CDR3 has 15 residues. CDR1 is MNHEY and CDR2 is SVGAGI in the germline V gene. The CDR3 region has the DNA TGTGCCAGCAGTTACGCGGGAATTTGGAACACTGAAGCTTTCTTT. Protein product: CASSYAGIWNTEAFF.

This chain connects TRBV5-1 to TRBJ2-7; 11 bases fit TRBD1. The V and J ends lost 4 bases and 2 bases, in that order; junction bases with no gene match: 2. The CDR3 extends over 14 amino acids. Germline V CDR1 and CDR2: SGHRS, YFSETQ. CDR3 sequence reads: CASSVGQGAYEQYF. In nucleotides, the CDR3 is TGCGCCAGCAGCGTGGGACAGGGGGCCTACGAGCAGTACTTC.

The CDR3 here is CASSQEVYGTGGPSPYEQYF. DNA for the CDR3: TGCGCCAGCAGCCAAGAAGTGTACGGGACAGGGGGTCCTTCCCCCTACGAGCAGTACTTC. J is TRBJ2-7 and V is TRBV4-3; 11 nucleotides match TRBD1. Germline V lookup: CDR1 LGHNA, CDR2 YSLEER. This CDR3 is built from 20 residues. V gave up 0 bases and J gave up 2 bases; unmatched junction bases: 15.

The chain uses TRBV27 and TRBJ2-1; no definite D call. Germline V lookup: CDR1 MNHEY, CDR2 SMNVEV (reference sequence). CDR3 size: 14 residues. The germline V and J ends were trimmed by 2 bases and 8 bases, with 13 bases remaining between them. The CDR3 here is CASSLLLSLDEQFF. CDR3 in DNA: TGTGCCAGCAGTTTACTCCTGAGCCTGGATGAGCAGTTCTTC.

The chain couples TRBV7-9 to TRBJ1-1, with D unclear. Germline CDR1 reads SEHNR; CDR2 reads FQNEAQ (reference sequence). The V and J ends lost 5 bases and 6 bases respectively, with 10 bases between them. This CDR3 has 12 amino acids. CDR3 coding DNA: TGTGCCAGCAGCCCTCACCCGTCTGAAGCTTTCTTT. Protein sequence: CASSPHPSEAFF.

CDR3 sequence (DNA): TGTGCCAGCAGCTTGGGACGGGTCACAGATACGCAGTATTTT. It translates to CASSLGRVTDTQYF. The V gene is TRBV7-3, the J gene TRBJ2-3, with D perhaps given as TRBD1 or TRBD2 (5 bases each). Germline V gene lookup returns CDR1 SGHTA and CDR2 FQGTGA. Trimming removed 3 bases at V and 2 bases at J, with 9 bases between. This CDR3 is built from 14 residues.

DNA of the CDR3: TGCGCCAGCAGCGGGGAGGGGACATTTGAAAAACTGTTTTTT. Its translation is CASSGEGTFEKLFF. The chain carries TRBV4-1 and TRBJ1-4; possibly TRBD1 for D (6 bases). Trimming left V 5 bases short and J 7 bases short, with 14 bases between. Germline lookup yields CDR1 MGHRA and CDR2 YSYEKL. The CDR3 is 14 residues long.

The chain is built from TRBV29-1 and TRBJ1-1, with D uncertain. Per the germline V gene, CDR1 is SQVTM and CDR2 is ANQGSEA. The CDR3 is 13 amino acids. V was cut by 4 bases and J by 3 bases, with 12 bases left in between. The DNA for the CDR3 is TGCAGCGTTGCTCCAGGACTTGACACTGAAGCTTTCTTT. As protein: CSVAPGLDTEAFF. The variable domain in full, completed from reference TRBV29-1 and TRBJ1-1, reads SAVISQKPSRDICQRGTSLTIQCQVDSQVTMMFWYRQQPGQSLTLIATANQGSEATYESGFVIDKFPISRPNLTFSTLTVSNMSPEDSSIYLCSVAPGLDTEAFFGQGTRLTVV.

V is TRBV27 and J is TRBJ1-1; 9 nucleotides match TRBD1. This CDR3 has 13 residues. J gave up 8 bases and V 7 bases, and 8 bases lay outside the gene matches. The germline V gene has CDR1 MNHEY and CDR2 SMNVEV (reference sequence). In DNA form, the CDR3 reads TGTGCCAGCATGGGACAGGGTGTATTGGAAGCTTTCTTT. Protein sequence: CASMGQGVLEAFF.

CDR3 amino acids: CASTQGRLEQFF. CDR3 in DNA: TGTGCCAGCACCCAGGGACGTCTGGAGCAGTTCTTC. The chain employs TRBV6-1 and TRBJ2-1; the D gene could be TRBD1 or TRBD2 (5 bases each). This CDR3 region has 12 residues. The V gene's germline CDR1 is MNHNS and CDR2 SASEGT. Trimming left V 7 bases short and J 10 bases short, with 14 bases between.

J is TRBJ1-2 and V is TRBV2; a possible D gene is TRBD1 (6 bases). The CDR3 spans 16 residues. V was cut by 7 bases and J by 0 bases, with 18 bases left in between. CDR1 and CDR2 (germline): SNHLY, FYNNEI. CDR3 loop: CASMRGDTLTNYGYTF. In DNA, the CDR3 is TGTGCCAGCATGCGGGGGGACACCCTAACTAACTATGGCTACACCTTC.

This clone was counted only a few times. In DNA form, the CDR3 reads TGTGCCAGCAGCTCAAACAGCAATCAGCCCCAGCATTTT. This codes for CASSSNSNQPQHF. The V call is TRBV7-6, the J call TRBJ1-5; no clear D. Germline loops: CDR1 SGHVS, CDR2 FNYEAQ. The length of the CDR3 is 13 residues. The V end lost 4 bases, the J end lost 1 base, and 5 bases lay between the germline ends.

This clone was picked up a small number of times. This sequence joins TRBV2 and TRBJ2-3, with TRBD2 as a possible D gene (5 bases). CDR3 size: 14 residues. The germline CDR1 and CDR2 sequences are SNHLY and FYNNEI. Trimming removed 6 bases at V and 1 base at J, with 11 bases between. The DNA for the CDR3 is TGTGCCAGCAGCCCGGAGGCACGCACAGATACGCAGTATTTT. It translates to CASSPEARTDTQYF.

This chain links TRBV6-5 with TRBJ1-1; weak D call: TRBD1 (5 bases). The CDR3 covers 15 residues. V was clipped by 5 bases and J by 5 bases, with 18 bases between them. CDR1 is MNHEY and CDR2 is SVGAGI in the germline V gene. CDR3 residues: CASSTRTSPGTEAFF. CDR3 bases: TGTGCCAGCAGTACCCGGACAAGCCCGGGGACTGAAGCTTTCTTT.

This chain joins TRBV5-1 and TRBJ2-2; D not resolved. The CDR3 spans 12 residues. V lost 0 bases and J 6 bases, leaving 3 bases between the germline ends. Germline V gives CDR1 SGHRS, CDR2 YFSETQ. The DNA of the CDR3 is TGCGCCAGCAGCTTGGTTCCCGGGGAGCTGTTTTTT. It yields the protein CASSLVPGELFF.

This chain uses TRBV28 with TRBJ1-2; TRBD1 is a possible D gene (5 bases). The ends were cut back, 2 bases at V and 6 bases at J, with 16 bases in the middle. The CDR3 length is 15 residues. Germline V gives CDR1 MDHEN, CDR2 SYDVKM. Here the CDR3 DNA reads TGTGCCAGCAGTTTAGAAGGCAGGGTTGTAAATGGCTACACCTTC. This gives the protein CASSLEGRVVNGYTF.

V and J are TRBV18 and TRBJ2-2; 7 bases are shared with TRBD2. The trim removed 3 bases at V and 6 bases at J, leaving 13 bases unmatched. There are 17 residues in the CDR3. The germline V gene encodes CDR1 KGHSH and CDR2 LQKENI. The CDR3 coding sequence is TGTGCCAGCTCACCCCAAGCGGGAACGCTGGGTGCCGGGGAGCTGTTTTTT. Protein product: CASSPQAGTLGAGELFF.

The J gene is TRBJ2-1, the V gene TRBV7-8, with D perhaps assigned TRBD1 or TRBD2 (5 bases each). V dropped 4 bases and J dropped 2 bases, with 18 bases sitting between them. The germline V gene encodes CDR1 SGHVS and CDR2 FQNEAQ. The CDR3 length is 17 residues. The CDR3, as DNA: TGTGCCAGCAGCTCACCCTCTGGCCGGGGCCCCTACAATGAGCAGTTCTTC. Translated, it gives CASSSPSGRGPYNEQFF.

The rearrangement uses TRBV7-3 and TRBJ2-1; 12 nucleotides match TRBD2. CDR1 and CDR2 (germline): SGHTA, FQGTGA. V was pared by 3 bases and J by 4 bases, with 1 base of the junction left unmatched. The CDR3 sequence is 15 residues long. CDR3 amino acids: CASSFGLAGYNEQFF. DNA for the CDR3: TGTGCCAGCAGCTTTGGACTAGCGGGGTACAATGAGCAGTTCTTC. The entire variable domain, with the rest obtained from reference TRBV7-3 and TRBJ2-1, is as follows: GAGVSQTPSNKVTEKGKYVELRCDPISGHTALYWYRQSLGQGPEFLIYFQGTGAADDSGLPNDRFFAVRPEGSVSTLKIQRTERGDSAVYLCASSFGLAGYNEQFFGPGTRLTVL.

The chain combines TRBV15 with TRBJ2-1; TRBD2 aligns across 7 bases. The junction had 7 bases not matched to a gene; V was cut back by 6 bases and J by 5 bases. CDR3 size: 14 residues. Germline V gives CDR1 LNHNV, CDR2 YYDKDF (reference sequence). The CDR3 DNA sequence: TGTGCCACCAGGGAGCTAGCGGTTCACAATGAGCAGTTCTTC. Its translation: CATRELAVHNEQFF.

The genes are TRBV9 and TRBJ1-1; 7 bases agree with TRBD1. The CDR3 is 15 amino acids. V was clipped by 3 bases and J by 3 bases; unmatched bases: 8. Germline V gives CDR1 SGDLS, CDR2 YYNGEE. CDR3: CASSGRQGTDTEAFF. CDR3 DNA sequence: TGTGCCAGCAGCGGGCGACAGGGAACAGACACTGAAGCTTTCTTT. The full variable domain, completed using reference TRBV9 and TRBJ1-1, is DSGVTQTPKHLITATGQRVTLRCSPRSGDLSVYWYQQSLDQGLQFLIQYYNGEERAKGNILERFSAQQFPDLHSELNLSSLELGDSALYFCASSGRQGTDTEAFFGQGTRLTVV.

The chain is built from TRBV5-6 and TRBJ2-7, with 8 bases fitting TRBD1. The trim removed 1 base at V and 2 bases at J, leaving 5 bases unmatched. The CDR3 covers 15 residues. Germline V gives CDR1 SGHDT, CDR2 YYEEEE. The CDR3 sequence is CASSLIWTGTYEQYF. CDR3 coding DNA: TGTGCCAGCAGCTTGATTTGGACAGGGACCTACGAGCAGTACTTC.

This chain's CDR3 is CASSARQELAKNIQYF. DNA for the CDR3: TGCGCCAGCAGCGCCCGACAGGAGCTAGCCAAAAACATTCAGTACTTC. V is TRBV4-1 and J is TRBJ2-4; the D gene is possibly TRBD1 (6 bases). Between the trimmed V and J ends, which lost 5 bases and 0 bases, there was a span of 14 bases. The CDR3 has 16 residues. Germline V CDR1 and CDR2: MGHRA, YSYEKL.

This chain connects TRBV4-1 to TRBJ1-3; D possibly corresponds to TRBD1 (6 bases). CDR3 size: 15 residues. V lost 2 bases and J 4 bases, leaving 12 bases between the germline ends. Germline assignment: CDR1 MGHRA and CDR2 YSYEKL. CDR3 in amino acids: CASSQYQGLGNTIYF. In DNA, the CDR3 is TGCGCCAGCAGCCAATACCAGGGGTTGGGAAACACCATATATTTT.

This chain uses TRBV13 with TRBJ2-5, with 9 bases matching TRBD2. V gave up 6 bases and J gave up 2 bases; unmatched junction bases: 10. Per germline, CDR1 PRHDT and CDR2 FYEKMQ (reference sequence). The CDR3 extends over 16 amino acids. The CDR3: CASSSEVGLAQETQYF. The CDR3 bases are TGTGCCAGCAGTTCAGAGGTAGGACTAGCGCAAGAGACCCAGTACTTC.

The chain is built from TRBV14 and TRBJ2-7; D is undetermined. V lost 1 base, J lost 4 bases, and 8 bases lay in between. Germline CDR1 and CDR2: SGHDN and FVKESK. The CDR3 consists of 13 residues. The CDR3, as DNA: TGTGCCAGCAGCCAAGGGAGAGGTTACGAGCAGTACTTC. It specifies CASSQGRGYEQYF.